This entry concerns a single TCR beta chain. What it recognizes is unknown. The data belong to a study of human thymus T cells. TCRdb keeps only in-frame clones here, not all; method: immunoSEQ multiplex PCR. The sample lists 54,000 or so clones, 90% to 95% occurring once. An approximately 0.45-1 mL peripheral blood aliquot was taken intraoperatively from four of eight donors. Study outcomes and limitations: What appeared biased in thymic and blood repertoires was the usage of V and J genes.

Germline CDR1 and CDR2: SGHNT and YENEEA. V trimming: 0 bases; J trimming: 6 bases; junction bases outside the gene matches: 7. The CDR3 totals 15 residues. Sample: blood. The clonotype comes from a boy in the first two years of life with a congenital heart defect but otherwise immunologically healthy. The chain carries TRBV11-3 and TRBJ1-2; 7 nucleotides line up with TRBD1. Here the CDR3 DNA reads TGTGCCAGCAGCTTAGATAACAGGGGAAGAAATGGCTACACCTTC. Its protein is CASSLDNRGRNGYTF.